The clone carrying this TCR beta chain is labeled as large. Its antigen remains unknown. Treatment defined: approximately nine-day PBMC culture with coronavirus spike peptide pools or control peptides (ViraFEST assay). V was shortened by 0 bases and J by 0 bases, with 15 bases between the two germline ends. Germline V gene lookup returns CDR1 LNHNV and CDR2 YYDKDF (reference sequence). This CDR3 is built from 18 residues. This specimen comes from a study of vaccination and CD4 T cells after COVID-19. On the study more broadly: Investigators drew the post-COVID samples a median approximately 92 days after diagnosis, with a range of 35 to 161. In culture, cells were exposed to overlapping spike peptides from SARS-CoV-2, HCoV-NL63, HCoV-OC43 and HCoV-229E.

Oncomine TCR Beta short-read sequencing was applied to DNA from cultured CD4+ T cells. One entry per CDR3 protein results from TCRdb running MiXCR on the PCR reads. The sample includes about 6,800 distinct CDR3 sequences, less than 85% seen only once; the top ten take over 15%. The chain employs TRBV15 and TRBJ1-3; D unresolved. Input material: CD4+ T cells from blood, cultured in vitro. The source of this sequence is a human donor who had recovered from COVID-19. For the CDR3, the DNA is TGTGCCACCAGCAGAGACGGCGGCGCCGGAGGCTCTGGAAACACCATATATTTT. Its translation: CATSRDGGAGGSGNTIYF.